A single sample gave rise to the 32 T cell receptor beta chains below, sequenced in a study. Each CDR3 protein is one row after TCRdb ran MiXCR on the RT-PCR reads. The table records hundreds of thousands of distinct CDR3 sequences, approximately 15% of them present only once. The sample comprised memory CD4+ T cells from blood. The origin of the receptors is a female donor in good health, serving as a healthy control.

The genes are TRBV13 and TRBJ2-1; the D gene is possibly TRBD2 (6 bases). The V end was cut by 3 bases, the J end by 2 bases, with 8 bases between. The CDR3 runs 14 residues. Germline V CDR1 and CDR2: PRHDT, FYEKMQ (reference sequence). CDR3 coding DNA: TGTGCCAGCAGCTTGGAGGGGCCCTACAATGAGCAGTTCTTC. It codes for CASSLEGPYNEQFF.

The rearrangement joins TRBV7-2 to TRBJ1-2, with D unresolved. CDR3 length: 12 residues. Germline assignment: CDR1 SGHTA and CDR2 FQGNSA. V shed 1 base and J shed 6 bases, with 6 bases lying between them. The CDR3 DNA sequence: TGTGCCAGCAGCTTAGAACTGGATGGCTACACCTTC. Amino acids: CASSLELDGYTF.

This clonotype was seen at least ten times. The chain employs TRBV12-3 or TRBV12-4 and TRBJ2-1; D gene ambiguous. V was cut by 5 bases and J by 8 bases, with 7 bases left in between. This CDR3 spans 11 amino acids. CDR3 in amino acids: CASSTRDEQFF. The CDR3 DNA follows: TGTGCCAGCAGTACACGGGATGAGCAGTTCTTC.

The rearrangement uses TRBV7-2 and TRBJ2-7, with 7 bases that match TRBD2. The V gene's germline CDR1 is SGHTA and CDR2 FQGNSA. CDR3 length equals 15 residues. V lost 2 bases, J lost 2 bases, and 6 bases stayed unmatched. The CDR3 region has the DNA TGTGCCAGCAGCTTATCGTCAGGGACTACCTACGAGCAGTACTTC. Encoded protein: CASSLSSGTTYEQYF.

This chain uses TRBV4-3 with TRBJ2-1, with D perhaps matching TRBD2 (6 bases). CDR1 is LGHNA, CDR2 YSLEER, per germline. The V and J ends lost 4 bases and 5 bases respectively, with 12 bases between them. CDR3 length equals 14 residues. The CDR3 nucleotides are TGCGCCAGCAGCCTCGGCGGGGAGAACAATGAGCAGTTCTTC. This gives the protein CASSLGGENNEQFF.

V gene TRBV4-1 combines with J gene TRBJ2-2, with 9 nucleotides matching TRBD1. The CDR3 extends over 17 amino acids. Germline V gene data show CDR1 as MGHRA and CDR2 as YSYEKL. The ends lost 0 bases at V and 7 bases at J; junction bases unmatched: 9. The CDR3 sequence is CASSQDFGTGRSGELFF. The CDR3 DNA reads TGCGCCAGCAGCCAAGATTTTGGGACAGGGCGAAGCGGGGAGCTGTTTTTT.

The chain is built from TRBV4-1 and TRBJ2-3; tentatively, D is TRBD2 (7 bases). Trimming shortened V by 1 base and J by 3 bases, and 20 bases separated the two germline ends. Germline lookup yields CDR1 MGHRA and CDR2 YSYEKL. This CDR3 contains 18 residues. CDR3 DNA sequence: TGCGCCAGCAGCCAAGCCTTAACTAGGGGGGGGGGGACAGATACGCAGTATTTT. Translated, it gives CASSQALTRGGGTDTQYF.

This clonotype was counted many times. This chain connects TRBV5-1 to TRBJ1-2, with TRBD1 as a possible D gene (6 bases). Trimming left V 2 bases short and J 8 bases short, with 16 bases between. This CDR3 is built from 14 residues. Germline loops: CDR1 SGHRS, CDR2 YFSETQ. The CDR3 here is CASSFDGQFPGYTF. The CDR3 DNA is TGCGCCAGCAGCTTCGATGGACAGTTCCCCGGCTACACCTTC.

This chain joins TRBV5-1 and TRBJ2-7; D remains ambiguous. Germline assignment: CDR1 SGHRS and CDR2 YFSETQ. V lost 3 bases to trimming and J lost 6 bases, with 16 bases between them. The CDR3 totals 14 residues. The chain's CDR3 is CASSSDTEMGEQYF. In DNA, the CDR3 is TGCGCCAGCAGCTCTGACACAGAAATGGGCGAGCAGTACTTC.

This clonotype showed up just a few times. V is TRBV20-1 and J is TRBJ1-5; D might be TRBD1 (6 bases). In germline, CDR1 is DFQATT, CDR2 SNEGSKA (reference sequence). The length of the CDR3 is 13 residues. Trimming stripped 4 bases from V and 5 bases from J, with 12 bases between. CDR3: CSATSGVDQPQHF. CDR3 nucleotide sequence: TGCAGTGCTACATCAGGGGTTGATCAGCCCCAGCATTTT.

This clonotype was recorded a few times. The genes are TRBV3-1 and TRBJ2-7, with TRBD1 identical over 10 bases. This CDR3 contains 16 residues. Germline-derived CDR1 and CDR2 are LGHDT and YNNKEL (reference sequence). Germline trimming cut 2 bases from V and 3 bases from J; bases unmatched to any gene: 7. CDR3 loop: CASSQLPGQGRYEQYF. The DNA of the CDR3 is TGTGCCAGCAGCCAATTGCCGGGACAGGGGCGCTACGAGCAGTACTTC.

The rearrangement joins TRBV18 to TRBJ1-1; TRBD1 agrees at 8 bases. Germline V lookup: CDR1 KGHSH, CDR2 LQKENI. This CDR3 contains 16 residues. Germline trimming cut 3 bases from V and 3 bases from J; bases unmatched to any gene: 9. CDR3 bases: TGTGCCAGCTCACCCCGACAGGGGTCCACGCACACTGAAGCTTTCTTT. Protein sequence: CASSPRQGSTHTEAFF.

In its sample, this clonotype was seen many times. The CDR3 coding sequence is TGTGCCATCAGTGAGGGACAGGGACTAGCGGAGAACAATGAGCAGTTCTTC. Encoded protein: CAISEGQGLAENNEQFF. This rearrangement joins TRBV10-3 to TRBJ2-1, with 11 bases lining up with TRBD2. The V gene's germline CDR1 is ENHRY and CDR2 SYGVKD. CDR3 length: 17 amino acids. The ends lost 2 bases at V and 5 bases at J; junction bases unmatched: 8.

This clonotype was recorded many times. This rearrangement joins TRBV20-1 to TRBJ2-1; TRBD2 agrees at 7 bases. After removal of 0 bases from V and 7 bases from J, the junction contained 9 bases not matched to a gene. The CDR3 totals 15 residues. CDR1 is DFQATT and CDR2 is SNEGSKA in the germline V gene (reference sequence). For the CDR3, the DNA is TGCAGTGCTAGAGATGGGGCGGGAGCGTTGAATGAGCAGTTCTTC. It yields the protein CSARDGAGALNEQFF.

The chain has TRBV5-1 and TRBJ1-2, with TRBD1 matching over 9 bases. CDR3 length: 13 amino acids. In germline, CDR1 is SGHRS, CDR2 YFSETQ. With 4 bases clipped from V and 6 bases from J, the junction kept 4 bases outside the gene matches. This CDR3 is CASSIGTGNGYTF. Here the CDR3 DNA reads TGCGCCAGCAGCATCGGGACAGGGAATGGCTACACCTTC.

Many counts were recorded for this clonotype. The chain has TRBV25-1 and TRBJ2-5; D unresolved. This CDR3 is 13 amino acids long. The V gene lost 6 bases and the J gene lost 4 bases, with 12 bases spanning the gap. The germline V gene encodes CDR1 MGHDK and CDR2 SYGVNS. CDR3 nucleotide sequence: TGTGCCAGCAGGCGCGGTAGCCGAGAGACCCAGTACTTC. It translates to CASRRGSRETQYF. The whole variable domain, remainder taken from reference TRBV25-1 and TRBJ2-5, is EADIYQTPRYLVIGTGKKITLECSQTMGHDKMYWYQQDPGMELHLIHYSYGVNSTEKGDLSSESTVSRIRTEHFPLTLESARPSHTSQYLCASRRGSRETQYFGPGTRLLVL.

The J gene is TRBJ2-5, the V gene TRBV20-1; possibly TRBD1 or TRBD2 for D (6 bases each). The germline CDR1 and CDR2 sequences are DFQATT and SNEGSKA (reference sequence). CDR3 length: 15 residues. V lost 0 bases and J lost 4, with 15 bases in between. The CDR3 region has the DNA TGCAGTGCTAGAGATCAGGGGCGGGATACAGAGACCCAGTACTTC. Translation: CSARDQGRDTETQYF.

This clonotype has a handful of counts. CDR3 sequence (DNA): TGTGCCAGCAGCGTAGGCGGGCGGGACTACAATGAGCAGTTCTTC. It is translated as CASSVGGRDYNEQFF. The chain is built from TRBV9 and TRBJ2-1, with D possibly being TRBD2 (6 bases). Per germline, CDR1 SGDLS and CDR2 YYNGEE. The V end lost 0 bases, the J end lost 3 bases, and 10 bases lay between the germline ends. CDR3 length: 15 amino acids.

V is TRBV7-2 and J is TRBJ2-2, with TRBD2 as a possible D gene (5 bases). Germline CDR1 SGHTA, CDR2 FQGNSA. The V gene lost 5 bases and the J gene lost 5 bases, with 15 bases spanning the gap. This CDR3 is 15 amino acids long. CDR3 coding DNA: TGTGCCAGCAGCACTCAACCCGGACTTACCGGGGAGCTGTTTTTT. Encoded protein: CASSTQPGLTGELFF.

This rearrangement joins TRBV3-1 to TRBJ2-7, with D perhaps TRBD2 (6 bases). This CDR3 contains 14 residues. The V and J ends lost 4 bases and 5 bases respectively, with 15 bases between them. CDR1 and CDR2 (germline): LGHDT, YNNKEL (reference sequence). CDR3 residues: CASSPPWDFNEQYF. Written as DNA, the CDR3 is TGTGCCAGCAGCCCGCCTTGGGACTTCAACGAGCAGTACTTC.

This clonotype was counted a few times. V and J are TRBV6-5 and TRBJ1-2; 8 bases align to TRBD1. Trimming at V came to 0 bases and at J to 8 bases, leaving 17 bases not matched to a gene. CDR1 and CDR2 from the germline V gene are MNHEY and SVGAGI. The CDR3 is 18 residues long. This chain's CDR3 is CASSYSEYGSGGRRGYTF. The CDR3 DNA is TGTGCCAGCAGTTACTCGGAGTACGGGTCAGGGGGCCGGAGGGGCTACACCTTC.

CDR3 coding DNA: TGTGCCAGCAGTAAAAGGACTAGCGGGGTTCAAGAGACCCAGTACTTC. Encoded protein: CASSKRTSGVQETQYF. This chain joins TRBV12-3 or TRBV12-4 and TRBJ2-5; 12 bases are shared with TRBD2. The CDR3 runs to 16 residues. J was trimmed by 2 bases and V by 5 bases; bases with no gene match: 6.

This clonotype was detected only a few times. The chain recombines TRBV7-9 with TRBJ2-7; no definite D call. The V gene lost 9 bases and the J gene lost 4 bases, with 10 bases spanning the gap. This CDR3 region has 11 residues. From germline, CDR1 is SEHNR and CDR2 FQNEAQ (reference sequence). Written as DNA, the CDR3 is TGTGCCAGTGTAGAAGGGTACGAGCAGTACTTC. Amino acids: CASVEGYEQYF.

V and J are TRBV30 and TRBJ2-7; possible D gene TRBD1, 5 bases. Trimming removed 5 bases from V and 5 bases from J, with 22 bases in between. This CDR3 contains 15 residues. Germline CDR1 GTSNPN, CDR2 SVGIG (reference sequence). CDR3 region: CAWGAGGDGTHEQYF. In DNA form, the CDR3 reads TGTGCCTGGGGGGCAGGCGGTGACGGTACCCACGAGCAGTACTTC.

The CDR3 bases are TGTGCCAGCTCCCTCGAACCCCTAAGGGAGCAGTACTTC. Translated, it gives CASSLEPLREQYF. The V and J genes are TRBV7-9 and TRBJ2-7, with D uncertain. Germline CDR1 is SEHNR and CDR2 is FQNEAQ (reference sequence). There are 13 residues in the CDR3. V was cut by 8 bases and J by 7 bases, with 18 bases left in between. Filled out from reference TRBV7-9 and TRBJ2-7, the complete variable domain reads DTGVSQNPRHKITKRGQNVTFRCDPISEHNRLYWYRQTLGQGPEFLTYFQNEAQLEKSRLLSDRFSAERPKGSFSTLEIQRTEQGDSAMYLCASSLEPLREQYFGPGTRLTVT.

The table lists this clonotype with a few counts. The V and J genes are TRBV5-1 and TRBJ2-7, with 15 nucleotides matching TRBD2. Germline V gives CDR1 SGHRS, CDR2 YFSETQ. V lost 4 bases to trimming and J lost 4 bases; unmatched junction nucleotides: 3. The CDR3 is 15 amino acids. The CDR3 region has the DNA TGCGCCAGCAGCGTCGGACTAGCGGGAGGGTACGAGCAGTACTTC. As protein: CASSVGLAGGYEQYF.

The genes are TRBV4-3 and TRBJ1-6; 7 positions match TRBD1. The CDR3 sequence is 15 residues long. CDR1 and CDR2 from the germline V gene are LGHNA and YSLEER. V gave up 2 bases and J gave up 10 bases; unmatched junction bases: 8. CDR3 DNA: TGCGCCAGCAGCCAACTCCAGGGGGGCGGCTCACCCCTCCACTTT. Encoded protein: CASSQLQGGGSPLHF.

This clonotype showed up just a few times. The chain recombines TRBV2 with TRBJ2-1, with D maybe TRBD2 (5 bases). CDR3 length: 13 residues. The V and J ends lost 6 bases and 5 bases respectively, with 11 bases between them. Germline values: CDR1 SNHLY, CDR2 FYNNEI. This chain's CDR3 is CASRLSGNNEQFF. The CDR3 DNA follows: TGTGCCAGCAGATTAAGCGGCAACAATGAGCAGTTCTTC.

This clonotype appeared many times. The chain links TRBV29-1 to TRBJ1-1; 9 bases align to TRBD1. V shed 7 bases and J 4 bases; nucleotides not matched to a gene: 7. The CDR3 loop spans 13 amino acids. Germline V gene sequence: CDR1 SQVTM, CDR2 ANQGSEA. DNA of the CDR3: TGCAGCGGACGACAGGGGGAGAGCACTGAAGCTTTCTTT. Translation: CSGRQGESTEAFF.

The chain combines TRBV28 with TRBJ2-1, with D perhaps TRBD2 (6 bases). V was pared by 7 bases and J by 0 bases, with 19 bases between. From germline, CDR1 is MDHEN and CDR2 SYDVKM. The CDR3 contains 17 residues. CDR3 residues: CASTIHTGDHSYNEQFF. In nucleotides, the CDR3 is TGTGCCAGCACCATCCATACGGGGGACCACTCCTACAATGAGCAGTTCTTC. The full variable domain, completed using reference TRBV28 and TRBJ2-1, is DVKVTQSSRYLVKRTGEKVFLECVQDMDHENMFWYRQDPGLGLRLIYFSYDVKMKEKGDIPEGYSVSREKKERFSLILESASTNQTSMYLCASTIHTGDHSYNEQFFGPGTRLTVL.

About this clonotype itself: This may arise from a read error, as a much more abundant clone is one base away. DNA of the CDR3: TGCGCCAGCAGCCCAGGGGCAACCCAACAACACGAGCAGTACTTC. Amino acid sequence: CASSPGATQQHEQYF. This chain connects TRBV5-1 to TRBJ2-7; a weak D match, TRBD1 (6 bases). V gave up 4 bases and J gave up 5 bases, with 19 bases separating them. CDR1 and CDR2 from the germline V gene are SGHRS and YFSETQ. The CDR3 length is 15 residues.

This clonotype occurred many times. The V call is TRBV6-5, the J call TRBJ2-7; 12 nucleotides align to TRBD2. Per germline, CDR1 MNHEY and CDR2 SVGAGI. This CDR3 contains 18 residues. V shed 2 bases and J 2 bases; nucleotides not matched to a gene: 10. CDR3 in amino acids: CASSYIGLAGGLPYEQYF. Here the CDR3 DNA reads TGTGCCAGCAGTTACATCGGGCTAGCGGGAGGGCTACCCTACGAGCAGTACTTC.